This T cell receptor (beta chain) was retrieved from a study of T cells in localized non-small cell lung cancer. CDR1 is SGHVS and CDR2 is FQNEAQ in the germline V gene. The length of the CDR3 is 14 residues. V lost 1 base to trimming and J lost 7 bases, with 11 bases between them. Sequenced by immunoSEQ multiplex PCR; TCRdb stores in-frame clones only, minus some. The sample lists 39,000 or so clones; around 83% were seen once. Study-level findings and limits: Detection in adjacent lung was observed for a median 57 of the top 100 tumor clones. Higher T cell density in the blood was associated with longer overall survival, whereas higher adjacent-lung clonality associated with shorter survival. Clonality of T cells reached its maximum in uninvolved adjacent lung, surpassing tumor.

To note about this clone: The antigen remains unidentified.

The sequencing used PBMCs, collected before any cancer treatment. This TCR was recovered from a man between 40 and 70 years old with stage II lung adenocarcinoma. V usage is TRBV7-8 and J usage is TRBJ1-5; D remains ambiguous. Here the CDR3 reads CASSLVHGVQPQHF. The DNA of the CDR3 is TGTGCCAGCAGCTTAGTGCACGGGGTCCAGCCCCAGCATTTT.